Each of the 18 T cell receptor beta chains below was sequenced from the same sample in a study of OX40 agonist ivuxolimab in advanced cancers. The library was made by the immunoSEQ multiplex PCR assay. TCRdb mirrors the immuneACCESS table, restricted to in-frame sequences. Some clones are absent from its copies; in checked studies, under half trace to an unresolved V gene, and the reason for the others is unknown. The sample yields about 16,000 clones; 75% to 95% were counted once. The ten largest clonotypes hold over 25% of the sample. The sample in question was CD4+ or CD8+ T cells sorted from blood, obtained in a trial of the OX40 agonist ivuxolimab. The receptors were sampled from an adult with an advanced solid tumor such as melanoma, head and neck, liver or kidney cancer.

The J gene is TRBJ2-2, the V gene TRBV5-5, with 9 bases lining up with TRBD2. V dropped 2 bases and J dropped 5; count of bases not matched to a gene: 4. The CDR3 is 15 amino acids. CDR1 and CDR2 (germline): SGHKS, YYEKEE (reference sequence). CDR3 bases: TGTGCCAGCAGCTTTGCGGGAGGGGCTACCGGGGAGCTGTTTTTT. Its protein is CASSFAGGATGELFF.

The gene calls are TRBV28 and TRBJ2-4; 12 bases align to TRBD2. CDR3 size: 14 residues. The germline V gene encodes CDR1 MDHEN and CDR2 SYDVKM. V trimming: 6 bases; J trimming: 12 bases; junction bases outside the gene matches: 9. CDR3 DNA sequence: TGTGCCAGCAGCCTGAGACTAGCGGGGGAATCTCAGTACTTC. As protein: CASSLRLAGESQYF.

CDR3 nucleotide sequence: TGTGCCAGCAGTTACACTAATGAAAAACTGTTTTTT. Translation: CASSYTNEKLFF. The chain uses TRBV6-5 and TRBJ1-4, with no clear D. Between the trimmed V and J ends, which lost 2 bases and 2 bases, there was a span of 0 bases. This CDR3 has 12 amino acids. Germline-derived CDR1 and CDR2 are MNHEY and SVGAGI.

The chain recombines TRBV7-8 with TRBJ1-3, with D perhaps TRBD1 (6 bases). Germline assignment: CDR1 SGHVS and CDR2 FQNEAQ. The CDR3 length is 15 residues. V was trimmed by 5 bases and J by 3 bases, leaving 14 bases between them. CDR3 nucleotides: TGTGCCAGCAGCATCCACACAGGGTTTGGAAACACCATATATTTT. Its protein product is CASSIHTGFGNTIYF.

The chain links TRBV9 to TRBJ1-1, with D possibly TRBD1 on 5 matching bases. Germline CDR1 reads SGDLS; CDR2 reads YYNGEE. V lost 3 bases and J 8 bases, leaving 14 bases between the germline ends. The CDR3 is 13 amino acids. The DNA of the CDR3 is TGTGCCAGCAGCGGGGACGGCGAGGCCGAAGCTTTCTTT. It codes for CASSGDGEAEAFF.

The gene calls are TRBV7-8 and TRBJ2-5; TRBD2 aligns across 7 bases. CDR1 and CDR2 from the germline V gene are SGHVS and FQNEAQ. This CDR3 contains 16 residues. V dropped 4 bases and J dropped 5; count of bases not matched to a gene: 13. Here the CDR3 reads CASSSPTGGYSETQYF. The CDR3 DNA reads TGTGCCAGCAGCTCCCCCACGGGAGGTTATTCGGAGACCCAGTACTTC. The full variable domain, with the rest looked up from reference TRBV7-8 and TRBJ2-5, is GAGVSQSPRYKVAKRGQDVALRCDPISGHVSLFWYQQALGQGPEFLTYFQNEAQLDKSGLPSDRFFAERPEGSVSTLKIQRTQQEDSAVYLCASSSPTGGYSETQYFGPGTRLLVL.

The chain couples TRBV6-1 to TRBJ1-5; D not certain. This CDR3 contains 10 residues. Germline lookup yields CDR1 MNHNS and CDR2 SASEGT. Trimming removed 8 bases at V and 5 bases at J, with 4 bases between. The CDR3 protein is CASWDQPQHF. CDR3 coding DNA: TGTGCCAGCTGGGATCAGCCCCAGCATTTT.

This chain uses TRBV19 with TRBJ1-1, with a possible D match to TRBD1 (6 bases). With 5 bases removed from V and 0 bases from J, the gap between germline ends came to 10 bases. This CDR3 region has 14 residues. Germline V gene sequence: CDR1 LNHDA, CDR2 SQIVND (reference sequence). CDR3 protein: CASSFGQLNTEAFF. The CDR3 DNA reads TGTGCCAGTAGTTTCGGACAGCTGAACACTGAAGCTTTCTTT.

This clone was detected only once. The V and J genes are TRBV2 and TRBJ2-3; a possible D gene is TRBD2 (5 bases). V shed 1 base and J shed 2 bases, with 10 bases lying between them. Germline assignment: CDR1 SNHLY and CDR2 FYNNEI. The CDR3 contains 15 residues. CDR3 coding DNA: TGTGCCAGCAGTGAAGTAGCGTCGGACACAGATACGCAGTATTTT. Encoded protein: CASSEVASDTDTQYF.

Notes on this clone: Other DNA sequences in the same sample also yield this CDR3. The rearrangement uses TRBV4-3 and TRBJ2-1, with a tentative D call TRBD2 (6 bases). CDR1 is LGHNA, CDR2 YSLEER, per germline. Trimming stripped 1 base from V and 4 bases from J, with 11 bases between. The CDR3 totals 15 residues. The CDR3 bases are TGCGCCAGCAGCCAAGCGGCGGGGTCATACAATGAGCAGTTCTTC. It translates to CASSQAAGSYNEQFF.

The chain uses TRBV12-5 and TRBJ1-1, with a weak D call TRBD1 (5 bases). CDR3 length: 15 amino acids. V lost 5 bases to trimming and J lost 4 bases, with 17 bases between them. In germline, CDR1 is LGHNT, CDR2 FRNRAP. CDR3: CASGTGGGGLTEAFF. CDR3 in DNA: TGTGCTAGTGGTACCGGTGGGGGAGGTCTCACTGAAGCTTTCTTT.

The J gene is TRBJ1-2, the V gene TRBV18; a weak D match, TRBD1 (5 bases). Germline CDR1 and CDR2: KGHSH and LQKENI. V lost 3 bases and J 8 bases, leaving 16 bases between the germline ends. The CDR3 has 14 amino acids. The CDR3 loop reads CASSPQRDDGGYTF. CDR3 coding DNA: TGTGCCAGCTCACCGCAACGGGACGACGGGGGCTACACCTTC.

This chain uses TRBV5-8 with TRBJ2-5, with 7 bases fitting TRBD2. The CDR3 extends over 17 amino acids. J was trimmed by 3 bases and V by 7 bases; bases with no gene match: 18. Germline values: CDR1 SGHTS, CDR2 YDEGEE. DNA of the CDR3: TGTGCCAGCGGGACCACATGGAGTAGCGGGTGGGAAGAGACCCAGTACTTC. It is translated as CASGTTWSSGWEETQYF.

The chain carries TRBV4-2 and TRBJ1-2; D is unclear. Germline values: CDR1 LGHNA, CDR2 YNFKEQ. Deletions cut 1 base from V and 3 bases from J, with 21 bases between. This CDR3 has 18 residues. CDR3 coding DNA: TGTGCCAGCAGCCAAGCTCAAAAGTGGGCCGGGGATCACTATGGCTACACCTTC. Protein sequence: CASSQAQKWAGDHYGYTF.

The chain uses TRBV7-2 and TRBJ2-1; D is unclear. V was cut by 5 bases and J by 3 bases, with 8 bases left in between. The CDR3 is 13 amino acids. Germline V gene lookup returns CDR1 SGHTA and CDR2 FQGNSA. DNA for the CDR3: TGTGCCAGCAGCCCGGACCTCTACAATGAGCAGTTCTTC. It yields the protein CASSPDLYNEQFF.

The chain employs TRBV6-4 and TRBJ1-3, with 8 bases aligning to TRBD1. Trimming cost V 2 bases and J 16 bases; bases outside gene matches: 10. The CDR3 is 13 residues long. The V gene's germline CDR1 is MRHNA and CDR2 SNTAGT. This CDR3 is CASSDGVGQGRYF. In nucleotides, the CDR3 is TGTGCCAGCAGTGACGGTGTAGGACAGGGTAGGTATTTT.

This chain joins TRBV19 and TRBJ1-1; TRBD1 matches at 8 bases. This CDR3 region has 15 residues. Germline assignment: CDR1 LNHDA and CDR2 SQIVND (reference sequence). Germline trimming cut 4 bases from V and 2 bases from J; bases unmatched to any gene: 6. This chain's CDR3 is CASSRPTGVNTEAFF. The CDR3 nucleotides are TGTGCCAGTAGTAGACCGACAGGGGTAAACACTGAAGCTTTCTTT. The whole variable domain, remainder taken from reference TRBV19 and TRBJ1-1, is DGGITQSPKYLFRKEGQNVTLSCEQNLNHDAMYWYRQDPGQGLRLIYYSQIVNDFQKGDIAEGYSVSREKKESFPLTVTSAQKNPTAFYLCASSRPTGVNTEAFFGQGTRLTVV.

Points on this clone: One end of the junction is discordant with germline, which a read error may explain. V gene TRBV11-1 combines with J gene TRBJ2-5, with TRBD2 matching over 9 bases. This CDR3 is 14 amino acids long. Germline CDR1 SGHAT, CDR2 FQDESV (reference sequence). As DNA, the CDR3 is TGTGCCAGCAGCGTAGCGGGAGCGGTCGAGACCCAGTACTTC. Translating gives CASSVAGAVETQYF.